The TCR beta chain under discussion was sequenced for a study of blood T cells in healthy people across ages. Samples each yielded at least 5 micrograms of total RNA. Through a sample-barcoded 5' primer and a J-beta primer mix, a second PCR was run for roughly 7 to 12 cycles. Samples each returned at least 2.5 million CDR3-containing paired-end reads. TCRdb fed the 5' RACE reads into MiXCR, producing one record per CDR3 protein. The repertoire includes 1.5 million to 2 million distinct CDR3 sequences, over 25% of them detected once, and roughly 8% sits in the top ten. Study-level findings and limits: Strong correlation existed between TCR beta diversity and naive T cell percentage. Estimates drawn from one million T cells were deemed to understate diversity.

The V and J ends lost 3 bases and 7 bases respectively, with 10 bases between them. This CDR3 has 14 residues. This clonotype was observed at least ten times. Antigen: not known. The source of this sequence is a woman younger than 45 in good health. Sample: blood. V is TRBV12-3 or TRBV12-4 and J is TRBJ2-6, with no clear D. The CDR3 loop is CASSFPSSANVLTF. The CDR3 DNA sequence: TGTGCCAGCAGTTTTCCCTCAAGTGCCAACGTCCTGACTTTC.